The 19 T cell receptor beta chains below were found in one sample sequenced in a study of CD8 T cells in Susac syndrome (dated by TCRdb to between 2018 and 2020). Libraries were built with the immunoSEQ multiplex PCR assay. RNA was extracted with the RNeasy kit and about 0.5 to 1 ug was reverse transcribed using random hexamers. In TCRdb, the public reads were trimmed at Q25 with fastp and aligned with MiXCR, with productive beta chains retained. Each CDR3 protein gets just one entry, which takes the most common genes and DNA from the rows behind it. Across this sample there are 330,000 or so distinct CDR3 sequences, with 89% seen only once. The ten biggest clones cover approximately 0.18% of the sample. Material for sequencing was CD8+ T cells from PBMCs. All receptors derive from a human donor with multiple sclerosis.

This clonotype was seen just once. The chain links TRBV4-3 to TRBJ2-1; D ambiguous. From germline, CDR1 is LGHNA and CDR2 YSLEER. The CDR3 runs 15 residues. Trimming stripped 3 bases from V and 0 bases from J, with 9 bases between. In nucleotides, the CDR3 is TGCGCCAGCAGCCATTTAGGTTCCTCCTACAATGAGCAGTTCTTC. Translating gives CASSHLGSSYNEQFF.

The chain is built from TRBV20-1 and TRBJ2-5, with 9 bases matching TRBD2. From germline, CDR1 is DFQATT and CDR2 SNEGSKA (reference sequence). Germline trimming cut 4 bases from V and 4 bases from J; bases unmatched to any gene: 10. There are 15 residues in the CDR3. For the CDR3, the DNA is TGCAGTGCTAAATCAGCGGGAGGAAATGCAGAGACCCAGTACTTC. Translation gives CSAKSAGGNAETQYF.

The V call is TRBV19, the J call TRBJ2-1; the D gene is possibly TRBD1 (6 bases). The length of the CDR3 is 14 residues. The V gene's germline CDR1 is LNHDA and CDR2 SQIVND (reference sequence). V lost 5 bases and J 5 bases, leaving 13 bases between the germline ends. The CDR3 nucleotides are TGTGCCAGTAGTTTCCCGGACAGACACAATGAGCAGTTCTTC. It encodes CASSFPDRHNEQFF.

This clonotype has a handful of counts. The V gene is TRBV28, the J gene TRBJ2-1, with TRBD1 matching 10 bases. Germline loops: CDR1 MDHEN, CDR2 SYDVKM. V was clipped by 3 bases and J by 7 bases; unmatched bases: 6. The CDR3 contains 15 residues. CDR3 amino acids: CASSFPGQGVNEQFF. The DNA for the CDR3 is TGTGCCAGCAGTTTTCCCGGACAGGGGGTGAATGAGCAGTTCTTC.

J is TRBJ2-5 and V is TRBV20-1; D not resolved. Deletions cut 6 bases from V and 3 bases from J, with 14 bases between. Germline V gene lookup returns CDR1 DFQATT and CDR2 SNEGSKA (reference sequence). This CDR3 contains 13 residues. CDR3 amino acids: CSARIWAEETQYF. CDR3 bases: TGCAGTGCCAGGATTTGGGCTGAAGAGACCCAGTACTTC.

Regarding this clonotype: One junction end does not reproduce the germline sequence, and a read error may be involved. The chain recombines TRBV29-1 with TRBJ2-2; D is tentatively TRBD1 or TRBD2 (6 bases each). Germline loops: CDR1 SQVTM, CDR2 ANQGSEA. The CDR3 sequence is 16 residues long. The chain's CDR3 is CSVLLAGVGDTGGLFF. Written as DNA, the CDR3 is TGCAGCGTTCTACTCGCCGGGGTCGGGGACACCGGGGGGCTGTTTTTT.

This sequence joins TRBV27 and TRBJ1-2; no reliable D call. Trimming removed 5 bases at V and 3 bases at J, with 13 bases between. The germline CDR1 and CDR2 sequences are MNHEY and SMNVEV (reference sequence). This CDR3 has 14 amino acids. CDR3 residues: CASSPDALDYGYTF. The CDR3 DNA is TGTGCCAGCAGTCCCGACGCTTTGGACTATGGCTACACCTTC.

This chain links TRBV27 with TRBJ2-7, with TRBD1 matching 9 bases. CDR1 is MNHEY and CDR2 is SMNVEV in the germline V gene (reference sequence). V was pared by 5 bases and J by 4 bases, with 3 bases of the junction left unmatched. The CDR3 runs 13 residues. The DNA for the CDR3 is TGTGCCAGCAGTGCCGGGACAGGGTACGAGCAGTACTTC. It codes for CASSAGTGYEQYF.

This CDR3 is CASSPSWGQETTDTQYF. CDR3 in DNA: TGTGCCAGCTCACCTTCCTGGGGACAGGAGACCACAGATACGCAGTATTTT. This sequence joins TRBV18 and TRBJ2-3, with TRBD1 matching over 8 bases. V dropped 3 bases and J dropped 2; count of bases not matched to a gene: 10. Germline lookup yields CDR1 KGHSH and CDR2 LQKENI. The CDR3 length is 17 residues. The full variable domain, completed using reference TRBV18 and TRBJ2-3, is NAGVMQNPRHLVRRRGQEARLRCSPMKGHSHVYWYRQLPEEGLKFMVYLQKENIIDESGMPKERFSAEFPKEGPSILRIQQVVRGDSAAYFCASSPSWGQETTDTQYFGPGTRLTVL.

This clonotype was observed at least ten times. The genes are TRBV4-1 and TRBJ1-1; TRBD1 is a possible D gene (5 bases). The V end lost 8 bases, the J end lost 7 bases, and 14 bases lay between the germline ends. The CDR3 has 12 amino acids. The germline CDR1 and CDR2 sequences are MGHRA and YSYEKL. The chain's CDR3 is CASLTGGGEAFF. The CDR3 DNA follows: TGCGCCAGCCTCACGGGTGGGGGTGAAGCTTTCTTT.

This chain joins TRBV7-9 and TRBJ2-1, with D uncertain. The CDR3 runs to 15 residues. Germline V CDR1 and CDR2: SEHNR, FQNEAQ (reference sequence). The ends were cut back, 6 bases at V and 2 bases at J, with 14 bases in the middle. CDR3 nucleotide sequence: TGTGCCAGCAGAAAAACGACAAACCCCTACAATGAGCAGTTCTTC. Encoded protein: CASRKTTNPYNEQFF.

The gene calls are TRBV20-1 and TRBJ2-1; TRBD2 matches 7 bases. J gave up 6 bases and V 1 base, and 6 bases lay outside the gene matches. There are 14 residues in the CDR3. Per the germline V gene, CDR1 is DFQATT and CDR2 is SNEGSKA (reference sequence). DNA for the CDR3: TGCAGTGCTAGAGGGTGGGAGGGCCGCAATGAGCAGTTCTTC. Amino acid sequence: CSARGWEGRNEQFF.

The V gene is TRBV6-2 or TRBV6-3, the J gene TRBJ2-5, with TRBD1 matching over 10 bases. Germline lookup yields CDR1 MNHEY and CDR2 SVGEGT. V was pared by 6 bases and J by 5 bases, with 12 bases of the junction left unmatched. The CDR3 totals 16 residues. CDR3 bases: TGTGCCAGCAGATTCAAGACAGGGGGCGTTTGGGAGACCCAGTACTTC. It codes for CASRFKTGGVWETQYF.

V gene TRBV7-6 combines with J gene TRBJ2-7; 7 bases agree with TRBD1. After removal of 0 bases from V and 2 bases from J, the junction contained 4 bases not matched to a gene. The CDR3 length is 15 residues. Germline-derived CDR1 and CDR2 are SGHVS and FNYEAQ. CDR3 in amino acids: CASSLAETGTYEQYF. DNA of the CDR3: TGTGCCAGCAGCTTAGCGGAGACAGGGACCTACGAGCAGTACTTC. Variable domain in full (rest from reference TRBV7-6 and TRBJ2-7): GAGVSQSPRYKVTKRGQDVALRCDPISGHVSLYWYRQALGQGPEFLTYFNYEAQQDKSGLPNDRFSAERPEGSISTLTIQRTEQRDSAMYRCASSLAETGTYEQYFGPGTRLTVT.

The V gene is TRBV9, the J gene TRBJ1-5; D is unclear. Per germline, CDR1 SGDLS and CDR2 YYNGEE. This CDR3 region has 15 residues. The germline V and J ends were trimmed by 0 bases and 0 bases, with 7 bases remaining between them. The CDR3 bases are TGTGCCAGCAGCGTAGATGGGCTTAGCAATCAGCCCCAGCATTTT. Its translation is CASSVDGLSNQPQHF.

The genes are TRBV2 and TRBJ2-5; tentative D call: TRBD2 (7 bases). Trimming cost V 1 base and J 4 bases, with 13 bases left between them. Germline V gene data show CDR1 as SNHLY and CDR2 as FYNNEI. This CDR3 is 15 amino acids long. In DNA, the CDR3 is TGTGCCAGCAGTGAAGGCGGGGGCAGAGGAGAGACCCAGTACTTC. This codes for CASSEGGGRGETQYF. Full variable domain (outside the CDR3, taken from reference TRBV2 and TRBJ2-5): EPEVTQTPSHQVTQMGQEVILRCVPISNHLYFYWYRQILGQKVEFLVSFYNNEISEKSEIFDDQFSVERPDGSNFTLKIRSTKLEDSAMYFCASSEGGGRGETQYFGPGTRLLVL.

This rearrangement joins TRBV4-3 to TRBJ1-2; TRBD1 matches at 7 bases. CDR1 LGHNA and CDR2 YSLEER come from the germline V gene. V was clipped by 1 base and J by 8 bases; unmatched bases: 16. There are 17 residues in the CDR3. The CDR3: CASSQGTGGTQLGGYTF. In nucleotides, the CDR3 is TGCGCCAGCAGCCAAGGGACAGGAGGGACCCAGCTCGGAGGCTACACCTTC.

As DNA, the CDR3 is TGCGCCAGCAGCTTAGGGGCAGGGACCAATCAGCCCCAGCATTTT. It is translated as CASSLGAGTNQPQHF. The chain joins TRBV5-1 to TRBJ1-5, with D possibly matching TRBD1 (5 bases). Germline-derived CDR1 and CDR2 are SGHRS and YFSETQ. CDR3 length: 15 residues. V lost 2 bases, J lost 3 bases, and 12 bases lay in between.

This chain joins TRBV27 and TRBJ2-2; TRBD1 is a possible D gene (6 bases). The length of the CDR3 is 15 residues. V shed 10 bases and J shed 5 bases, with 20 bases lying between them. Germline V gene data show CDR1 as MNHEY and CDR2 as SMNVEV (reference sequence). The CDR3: CATKGVQGGTGELFF. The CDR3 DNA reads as TGTGCCACCAAGGGGGTCCAGGGTGGGACCGGGGAGCTGTTTTTT.